This T cell receptor beta chain stems from a study of blood T cell repertoires in COVID-19 (dated by TCRdb to the early 2020s). As for the study more broadly: Samples from collaborators originated in the United States, Italy and Spain and spanned both the acute and convalescent phases of COVID-19. The prospective study material was composed of cDNA or gDNA derived from T cells, B-cell-depleted T cells, or PBMCs. Subjects who had been exposed to COVID-19, were actively infected with it, or had recovered from it provided the deeply sampled blood TCRbeta repertoires that made up the dataset. A freely available public database, intended as a resource for researchers studying the immune response to SARS-CoV-2, is where the repertoires were released. Samples came from the ongoing ImmuneRACE study (first 160 participants) plus 1,254 subjects from 6 global collaborators. Sample metadata almost always included a de-identified subject ID, COVID-19 status, age in years and sex. Where available, HLA class I and class II types were obtained from metadata supplied by the sample provider rather than from assay-based typing. The study at large found these results: The amount of clinical and demographic metadata varied by source and participant and was provided uncurated.

Participants in the prospective study were aged 18 to 89 years, lived in over 20 United States geographic areas, and enrolled through a virtual design. Cohort assignment in the prospective study relied on participant-reported clinical history from a screening survey and a study questionnaire. ImmuneRACE Cohort 3 recovered participants were defined by two consecutive negative NP/OP PCR tests, healthcare professional clearance, or symptom resolution. In the prospective study, mobile phlebotomists collected whole blood, serum and a nasopharyngeal or oropharyngeal swab from each participant. Additional blood draws and questionnaires over an approximately two-month period could optionally be provided by prospective study participants. Before DNA extraction, prospective study blood samples were shipped either frozen or at room temperature. On this clone itself: The antigen it recognizes is unknown. One base away there is no much larger clone; base qualities are not given.

The immunoSEQ Assay, a bias-controlled multiplex PCR, was used to amplify TCRbeta CDR3 regions from genomic DNA. The authors' pipeline ran thus. Nucleated cell counts per sample were estimated from amplification of reference gene primers within the assay. Sequence reads were collapsed and filtered to measure the absolute abundance of every unique TCRbeta CDR3 rearrangement. Productive Simpson clonality was computed per sample as the square root of Simpson's diversity index over productive rearrangements. In its TCRdb copy, this immuneACCESS table keeps in-frame sequences only and misses some clones. Where compared with another copy, unresolved V genes explain less than half of these, and the others have no known cause. D and trimming come from the DNA, and the V and J calls and clone size come from that table. In this sample the table shows under 350,000 clones, 70% to 90% of which occur a single time. The ten largest clones represent about 4.2% of the sample.

The clonotype was recovered from a man aged 25 to 45 who had recovered from COVID-19. The sequenced material came from PBMCs or T cells enriched from blood (not recorded which).

The CDR3 in this case is CAINQGDRGLETQYF. The nucleotide sequence is TGTGCCATCAACCAGGGGGACAGGGGGCTGGAGACCCAGTACTTC. The chain uses TRBV10-3 and TRBJ2-5, with 12 central nucleotides matching TRBD1. Relative to germline, V is missing 7 bases and J is missing 5 bases, with 8 bases of the junction outside any gene match. Looking up the germline V gene yields CDR1 ENHRY and CDR2 SYGVKD. Including the terminal cysteine and phenylalanine, the CDR3 comprises 15 residues. CDR3 DNA only is kept here, 45 bases in frame from base 1.